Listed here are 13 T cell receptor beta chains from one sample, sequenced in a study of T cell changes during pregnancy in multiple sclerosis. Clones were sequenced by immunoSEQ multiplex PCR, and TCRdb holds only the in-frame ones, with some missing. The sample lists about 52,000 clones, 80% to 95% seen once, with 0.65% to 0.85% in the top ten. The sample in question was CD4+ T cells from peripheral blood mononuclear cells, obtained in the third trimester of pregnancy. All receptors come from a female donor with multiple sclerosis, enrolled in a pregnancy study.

The CDR3 spells CASSLLAGEGTQYF. The CDR3 nucleotides are TGTGCCAGCAGCCTTCTAGCGGGGGAGGGGACCCAGTACTTC. The chain is built from TRBV11-1 and TRBJ2-5; the match to TRBD2 covers 10 bases. Per germline, CDR1 SGHAT and CDR2 FQDESV (reference sequence). The CDR3 length is 14 residues. V lost 5 bases to trimming and J lost 7 bases; unmatched junction nucleotides: 7.

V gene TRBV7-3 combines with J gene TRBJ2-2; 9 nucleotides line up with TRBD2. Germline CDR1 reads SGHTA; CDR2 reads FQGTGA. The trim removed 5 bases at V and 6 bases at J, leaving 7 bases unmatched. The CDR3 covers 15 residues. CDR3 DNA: TGTGCCAGCAGCCCCTTGGCGGGGGGGCCCGGGGAGCTGTTTTTT. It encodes CASSPLAGGPGELFF. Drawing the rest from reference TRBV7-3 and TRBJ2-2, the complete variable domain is GAGVSQTPSNKVTEKGKYVELRCDPISGHTALYWYRQSLGQGPEFLIYFQGTGAADDSGLPNDRFFAVRPEGSVSTLKIQRTERGDSAVYLCASSPLAGGPGELFFGEGSRLTVL.

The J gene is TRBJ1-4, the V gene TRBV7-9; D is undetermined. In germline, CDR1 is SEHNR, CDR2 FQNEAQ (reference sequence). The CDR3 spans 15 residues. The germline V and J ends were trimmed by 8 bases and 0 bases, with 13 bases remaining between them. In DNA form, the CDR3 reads TGTGCCAGCTCCCCCGGGGAGGCAACTAATGAAAAACTGTTTTTT. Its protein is CASSPGEATNEKLFF.

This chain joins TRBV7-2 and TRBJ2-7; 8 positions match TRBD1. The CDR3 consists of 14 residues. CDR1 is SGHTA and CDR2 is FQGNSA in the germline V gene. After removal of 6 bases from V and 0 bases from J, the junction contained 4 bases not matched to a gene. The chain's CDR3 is CASSRQGSSYEQYF. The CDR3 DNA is TGTGCCAGCAGTCGACAGGGGAGCTCCTACGAGCAGTACTTC.

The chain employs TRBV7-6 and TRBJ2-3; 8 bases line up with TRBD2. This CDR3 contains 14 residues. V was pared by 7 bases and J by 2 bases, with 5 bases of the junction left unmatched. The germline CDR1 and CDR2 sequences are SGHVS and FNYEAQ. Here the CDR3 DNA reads TGTGCCAGCACCCGAGCGGGGGCCACAGATACGCAGTATTTT. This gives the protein CASTRAGATDTQYF. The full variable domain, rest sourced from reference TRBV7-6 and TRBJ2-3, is GAGVSQSPRYKVTKRGQDVALRCDPISGHVSLYWYRQALGQGPEFLTYFNYEAQQDKSGLPNDRFSAERPEGSISTLTIQRTEQRDSAMYRCASTRAGATDTQYFGPGTRLTVL.

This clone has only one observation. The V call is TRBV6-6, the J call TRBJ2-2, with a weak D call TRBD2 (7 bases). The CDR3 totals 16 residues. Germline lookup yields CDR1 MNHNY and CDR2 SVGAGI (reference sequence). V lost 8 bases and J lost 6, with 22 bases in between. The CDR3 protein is CASGRGGARVAGELFF. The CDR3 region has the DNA TGTGCCAGCGGACGTGGGGGGGCGCGAGTGGCCGGGGAGCTGTTTTTT.

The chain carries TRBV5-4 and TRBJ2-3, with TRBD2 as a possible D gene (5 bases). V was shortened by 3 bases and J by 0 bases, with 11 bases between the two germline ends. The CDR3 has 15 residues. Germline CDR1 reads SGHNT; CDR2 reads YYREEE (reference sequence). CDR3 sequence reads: CASSSRTPSTDTQYF. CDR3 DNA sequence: TGTGCCAGCAGCTCGAGGACTCCTAGCACAGATACGCAGTATTTT.

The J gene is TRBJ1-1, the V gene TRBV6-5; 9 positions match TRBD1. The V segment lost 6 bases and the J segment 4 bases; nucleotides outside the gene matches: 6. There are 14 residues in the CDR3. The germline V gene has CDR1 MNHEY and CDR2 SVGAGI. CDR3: CASRPDRGSTEAFF. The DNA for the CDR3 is TGTGCCAGCAGGCCCGACAGGGGGTCCACTGAAGCTTTCTTT.

The CDR3 protein is CAISLAGPAIQETQYF. The CDR3 DNA reads as TGTGCCATCTCTCTAGCGGGCCCGGCCATCCAAGAGACCCAGTACTTC. J is TRBJ2-5 and V is TRBV10-3, with 8 positions matching TRBD2. V shed 8 bases, J shed 1 base, and the junction held 12 bases outside the gene matches. Germline lookup yields CDR1 ENHRY and CDR2 SYGVKD. CDR3 length equals 16 residues.

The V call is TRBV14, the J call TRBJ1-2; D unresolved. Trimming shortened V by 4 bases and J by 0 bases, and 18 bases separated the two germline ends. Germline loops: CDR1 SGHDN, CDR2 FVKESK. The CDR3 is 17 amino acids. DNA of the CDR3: TGTGCCAGCAGCCCACGACGGCGCGTAGCCTCTAACTATGGCTACACCTTC. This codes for CASSPRRRVASNYGYTF.

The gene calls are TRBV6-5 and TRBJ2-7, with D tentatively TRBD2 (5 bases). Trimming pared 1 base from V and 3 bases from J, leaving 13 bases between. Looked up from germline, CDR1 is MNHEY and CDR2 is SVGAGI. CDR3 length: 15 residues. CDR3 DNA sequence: TGTGCCAGCAGTTACTTGAACAACGGGGTCTACGAGCAGTACTTC. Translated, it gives CASSYLNNGVYEQYF.

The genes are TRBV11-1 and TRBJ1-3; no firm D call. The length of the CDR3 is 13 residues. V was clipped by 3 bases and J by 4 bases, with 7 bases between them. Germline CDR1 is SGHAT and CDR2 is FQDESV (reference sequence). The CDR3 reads CASSFGGGNTIYF. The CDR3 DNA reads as TGTGCCAGCAGCTTCGGAGGGGGAAACACCATATATTTT.

The CDR3 reads CASSPGTAYGYTF. CDR3 sequence (DNA): TGTGCCAGCAGCCCAGGGACAGCCTATGGCTACACCTTC. J is TRBJ1-2 and V is TRBV7-2; 7 bases align to TRBD1. This CDR3 is built from 13 residues. Germline CDR1 SGHTA, CDR2 FQGNSA. V dropped 5 bases and J dropped 4; count of bases not matched to a gene: 4.